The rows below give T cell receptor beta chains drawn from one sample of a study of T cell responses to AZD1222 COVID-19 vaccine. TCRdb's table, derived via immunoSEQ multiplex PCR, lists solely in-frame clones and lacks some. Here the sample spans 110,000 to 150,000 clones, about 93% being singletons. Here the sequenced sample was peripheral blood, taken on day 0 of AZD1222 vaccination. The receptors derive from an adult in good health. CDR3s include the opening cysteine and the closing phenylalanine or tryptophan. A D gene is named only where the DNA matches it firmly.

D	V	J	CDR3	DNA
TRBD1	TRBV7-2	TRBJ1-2	CASSPRTGGSAGYTF	TGTGCCAGCAGCCCCCGGACAGGGGGAAGCGCTGGCTACACCTTC
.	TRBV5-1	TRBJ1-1	CASSLGWSGATEAFF	TGCGCCAGCAGCTTGGGTTGGAGTGGGGCCACTGAAGCTTTCTTT
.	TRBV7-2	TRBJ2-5	CASSTKETQYF	TGTGCCAGCAGCACTAAAGAGACCCAGTACTTC
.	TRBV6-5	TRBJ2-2	CASSYSTGYTGELFF	TGTGCCAGCAGTTACTCGACGGGTTACACCGGGGAGCTGTTTTTT
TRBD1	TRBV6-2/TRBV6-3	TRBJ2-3	CASSYWTGAADTQYF	TGTGCCAGCAGTTACTGGACAGGGGCGGCAGATACGCAGTATTTT
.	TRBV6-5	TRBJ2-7	CASTYRAYSYEQYF	TGTGCCAGCACCTACAGGGCTTACTCCTACGAGCAGTACTTC
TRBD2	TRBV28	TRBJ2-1	CASVTSGRYNEQFF	TGTGCCAGCGTTACTAGCGGGCGCTACAATGAGCAGTTCTTC
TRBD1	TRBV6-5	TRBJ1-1	CAGGQMNTEAFF	TGTGCCGGGGGACAGATGAACACTGAAGCTTTCTTT
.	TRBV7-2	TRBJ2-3	CASSLVRGLGTDTQYF	TGTGCCAGCAGCTTAGTAAGGGGCTTGGGGACAGATACGCAGTATTTT
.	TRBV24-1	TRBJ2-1	CATSDTGPRNEQFF	TGTGCCACCAGTGATACGGGCCCAAGAAATGAGCAGTTCTTC